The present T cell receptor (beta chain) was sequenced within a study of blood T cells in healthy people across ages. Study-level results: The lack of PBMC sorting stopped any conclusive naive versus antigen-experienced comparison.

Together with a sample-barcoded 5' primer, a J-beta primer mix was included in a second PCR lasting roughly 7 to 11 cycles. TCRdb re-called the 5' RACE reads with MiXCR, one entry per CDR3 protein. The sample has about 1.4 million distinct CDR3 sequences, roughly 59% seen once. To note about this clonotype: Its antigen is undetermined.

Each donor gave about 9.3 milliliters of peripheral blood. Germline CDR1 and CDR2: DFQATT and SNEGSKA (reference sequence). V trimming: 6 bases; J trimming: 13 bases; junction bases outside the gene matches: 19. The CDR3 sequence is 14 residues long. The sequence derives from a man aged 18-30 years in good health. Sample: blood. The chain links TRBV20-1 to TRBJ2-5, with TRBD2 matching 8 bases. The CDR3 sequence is CSARTSSLQGGVYF. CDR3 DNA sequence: TGCAGTGCGCGGACTAGCTCACTTCAAGGGGGGGTGTACTTC.